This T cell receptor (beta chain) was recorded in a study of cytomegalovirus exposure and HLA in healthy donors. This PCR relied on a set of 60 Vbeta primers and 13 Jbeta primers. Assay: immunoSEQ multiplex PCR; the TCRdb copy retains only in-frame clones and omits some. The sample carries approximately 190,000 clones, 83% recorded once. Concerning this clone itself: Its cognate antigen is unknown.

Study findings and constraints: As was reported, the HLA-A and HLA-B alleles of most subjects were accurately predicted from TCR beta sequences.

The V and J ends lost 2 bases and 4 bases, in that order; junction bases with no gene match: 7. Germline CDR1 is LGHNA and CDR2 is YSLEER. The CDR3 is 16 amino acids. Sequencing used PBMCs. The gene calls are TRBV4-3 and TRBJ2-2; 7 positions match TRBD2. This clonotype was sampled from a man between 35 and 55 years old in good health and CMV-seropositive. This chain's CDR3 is CASSQRAGDRTGELFF. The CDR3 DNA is TGCGCCAGCAGCCAAAGGGCGGGGGACCGCACCGGGGAGCTGTTTTTT.